The clone carrying this T cell receptor (beta chain) has more than one count but fewer than ten. The length of the CDR3 is 16 residues. Trimming shortened V by 3 bases and J by 0 bases, and 10 bases separated the two germline ends. This sample stems from a study of T cell clones after liver transplantation. Study overall: HCV positivity affected three of eight recipients; the rest lacked autoimmune or viral indications.

Produced via immunoSEQ multiplex PCR; TCRdb's table is partial and in-frame only. The table shows thousands of clones, with 70% to 80% occurring only once. This chain links TRBV5-3 with TRBJ2-6; D uncertain. TRBV5-3 is marked as an open reading frame, function uncertain. Sequencing used CD8+ T cells from blood, obtained 24 months after liver transplant. This clonotype was obtained from a human patient who received a liver transplant. Certain T cells may be donor cells from the graft. The CDR3 DNA is TGTGCCAGAAGCTCGCAGCCCCGCTCTGGGGCCAACGTCCTGACTTTC. Amino acid sequence: CARSSQPRSGANVLTF.